What follows are 5 T cell receptor beta chains derived from one specimen sequenced in a study of T cell responses to AZD1222 COVID-19 vaccine. Method: immunoSEQ multiplex PCR; TCRdb's copy keeps in-frame clones and lacks some. The data hold 83,000 or so clones, with 80% to 95% observed a single time. The sequenced sample was peripheral blood, obtained 28 days after the second AZD1222 dose. Receptors were obtained from an adult who received the AZD1222 COVID-19 vaccine.

This clone was seen only a few times. The rearrangement joins TRBV10-3 to TRBJ2-7, with D possibly called TRBD1 or TRBD2 (5 bases each). The CDR3 loop spans 12 amino acids. In germline, CDR1 is ENHRY, CDR2 SYGVKD. Trimming stripped 6 bases from V and 4 bases from J, with 10 bases between. This CDR3 is CAISSGRYEQYF. The CDR3 DNA reads TGTGCCATCAGCTCGGGGCGATACGAGCAGTACTTC.

The V gene is TRBV24-1, the J gene TRBJ1-1; TRBD1 is a possible D gene (5 bases). The V end was cut by 4 bases, the J end by 11 bases, with 16 bases between. CDR1 and CDR2 (germline): KGHDR, SFDVKD. The CDR3 covers 13 residues. CDR3 in amino acids: CATSDTIGGEAFF. As DNA, the CDR3 is TGTGCCACCAGTGACACAATCGGGGGTGAGGCTTTCTTT.

J is TRBJ2-3 and V is TRBV7-8, with 9 bases aligning to TRBD2. Germline values: CDR1 SGHVS, CDR2 FQNEAQ. Losses at the gene ends were 5 bases for V and 0 bases for J; bases not matched to a gene: 6. This CDR3 has 16 amino acids. The CDR3 DNA follows: TGTGCCAGCAGCCTAGAACTAGCGGGTAGCACAGATACGCAGTATTTT. This codes for CASSLELAGSTDTQYF. The whole variable domain, filled in from reference TRBV7-8 and TRBJ2-3, reads GAGVSQSPRYKVAKRGQDVALRCDPISGHVSLFWYQQALGQGPEFLTYFQNEAQLDKSGLPSDRFFAERPEGSVSTLKIQRTQQEDSAVYLCASSLELAGSTDTQYFGPGTRLTVL.

This chain uses TRBV7-2 with TRBJ1-5, with D unresolved. Trimming took off 1 base at V and 4 bases at J, with 11 bases between the two ends. Germline V gene sequence: CDR1 SGHTA, CDR2 FQGNSA. This CDR3 comprises 15 residues. CDR3 in DNA: TGTGCCAGCAGCTTAGGGAGGGTAGGGAATCAGCCCCAGCATTTT. It specifies CASSLGRVGNQPQHF.

The chain uses TRBV7-3 and TRBJ1-1, with 9 bases that match TRBD1. Germline CDR1 SGHTA, CDR2 FQGTGA. The V and J ends lost 5 bases and 1 base, in that order; junction bases with no gene match: 2. CDR3 length: 14 residues. The CDR3 DNA follows: TGTGCCAGCAGCCCGGGACAGGGGAACACTGAAGCTTTCTTT. Translated, it gives CASSPGQGNTEAFF.